This T cell receptor beta chain was captured by sequencing in a study of cytomegalovirus exposure and HLA in healthy donors. The V and J ends lost 3 bases and 5 bases respectively, with 8 bases between them. Per germline, CDR1 SGHVS and CDR2 FQNEAQ. The length of the CDR3 is 13 residues. This PCR relied on a set of 60 Vbeta primers and 13 Jbeta primers. Using immunoSEQ multiplex PCR, the repertoire was profiled, and TCRdb retains in-frame clones only, with some absent. The data contain some 120,000 clones, 80% of them singletons. This TCR was sampled from a man aged 35 to 55 in good health and CMV-seronegative. The J gene is TRBJ1-5, the V gene TRBV7-8; D ambiguous. The sample taken for sequencing was PBMCs. CDR3 loop: CASSFGSDQPQHF. DNA of the CDR3: TGTGCCAGCAGCTTCGGCAGCGATCAGCCCCAGCATTTT.